This TCR beta chain stems from a study of low-dose radiotherapy and immunotherapy resistance in tumors. Study overall: Cohort 1 was given 0.5 Gy fractions every 2 weeks, 6.5 Gy in total. Ipilimumab 1 mg/kg every six weeks, together with nivolumab 240 mg every two weeks, was given intravenously to patients. Given every two weeks, intravenous cyclophosphamide 200 mg/m2 preceded radiation and immunotherapy by one day. Patients took aspirin (300 mg orally, daily) for four cycles beginning at cycle 1 day 1.

Time point noted: before trial treatment. V lost 3 bases to trimming and J lost 5 bases, with 9 bases between them. The CDR3 has 13 amino acids. Germline V gives CDR1 SGHNT, CDR2 YENEEA. Alpha and beta chains were covered, as first-strand cDNA relied on TRAV- and TRBV-specific primers. Using a constant-region primer together with a V-primer adapter, TCRs were subjected to around 20 PCR cycles of amplification. TCRdb itself ran the reads through MiXCR, one entry per CDR3 protein. Of under 90,000 distinct CDR3 sequences listed, 15% to 20% are singletons. The chain is built from TRBV11-3 and TRBJ2-3; D may be TRBD1 (6 bases). This clonotype was sampled from a male donor with prostate cancer. The sample consisted of PBMCs, taken before treatment. The CDR3 is CASSLSGVDTQYF. The CDR3 DNA sequence: TGTGCCAGCAGCTTGTCAGGGGTAGATACGCAGTATTTT.